This is a list of T cell receptor beta chains from one sample in a study of shared clonotypes between healthy human individuals. TCRdb keeps only in-frame clones here, not all; method: immunoSEQ multiplex PCR. The sample lists more than 2 million clones, 90% to 95% occurring once. Sequenced input: naive CD4+ T cells sorted from blood. Receptors originate from a man between 18 and 29 years old in good health. CDR3s include the opening cysteine and the closing phenylalanine or tryptophan. A D gene is named only where the DNA matches it firmly. Expanded clones get a size class; other rows say once, few or many, or leave the size out.

j_call	d_call	v_call	clone_size	cdr3_nt	cdr3_aa
TRBJ2-2	.	TRBV6-6	.	TGTGCCAGCAGTTACCCTAGTTCGGATCCCACCGGGGAGCTGTTTTTT	CASSYPSSDPTGELFF
TRBJ2-7	TRBD1	TRBV7-2	.	TGTGCCAGCACCACGACAGGGACAATCTCCTACGAGCAGTACTTC	CASTTTGTISYEQYF
TRBJ1-5	.	TRBV4-2	once	TGTGCCAGCAGCCAAGAGTCGGACCACAAGCCCCAGCATTTT	CASSQESDHKPQHF
TRBJ2-7	.	TRBV27	.	TGTGCCAGCAGTTCCCTCTCTCAGGGGTACGAGCAGTACTTC	CASSSLSQGYEQYF
TRBJ2-7	.	TRBV7-9	once	TGTGCCAGCAGCTTGGGGGGAACCTACGAGCAGTACTTC	CASSLGGTYEQYF
TRBJ2-1	TRBD2	TRBV30	few	TGTGCCTGGAGACAGGCGGGGGGGACCTACAATGAGCAGTTCTTC	CAWRQAGGTYNEQFF
TRBJ2-7	TRBD1	TRBV5-4	.	TGTGCCAGCACCAAAGGACCGGGACAGGGGGGCGAGCAGTACTTC	CASTKGPGQGGEQYF
TRBJ2-3	.	TRBV19	.	TGTGCCAGTACAAAGGGGGCAGATACGCAGTATTTT	CASTKGADTQYF
TRBJ1-5	.	TRBV5-1	.	TGCGCCAGCAGCTTGGTACCGGGCAATCAGCCCCAGCATTTT	CASSLVPGNQPQHF
TRBJ2-5	.	TRBV2	.	TGTGCCAGCAGTGGGGAGCAGAGCGTCGGAGAGACCCAGTACTTC	CASSGEQSVGETQYF
TRBJ2-7	TRBD2	TRBV5-1	.	TGCGCCAGCAGTCGCGGACTAGCGGGAGAGGGCGAGCAGTACTTC	CASSRGLAGEGEQYF
TRBJ2-7	.	TRBV5-5	.	TGTGCCAGCAGCCCCAGGGTGACGGGTAAATCCTACGAGCAGTACTTC	CASSPRVTGKSYEQYF
TRBJ2-4	.	TRBV30	.	TGTGCCTGGAGCGGACAGGAGGGGGACATTCAGTACTTC	CAWSGQEGDIQYF
TRBJ1-6	.	TRBV28	.	TGTGCCAGCAGTCGTACTGACCTCTCAAATTCACCCCTCCACTTT	CASSRTDLSNSPLHF
TRBJ2-2	TRBD2	TRBV10-3	once	TGTGCCATCAGGGCCCAAGGGACTAGCGGCTCCTATCCGGGCACCGGGGAGCTGTTTTTT	CAIRAQGTSGSYPGTGELFF
TRBJ2-7	.	TRBV30	.	TGTGCCTGGAGGAAAGGGGCAGGATCCCCCTACGAGCAGTACTTC	CAWRKGAGSPYEQYF
TRBJ1-2	TRBD1	TRBV2	.	TGTGCCAGCACAGGGGGGCGGGCAGGGTATGGCTACACCTTC	CASTGGRAGYGYTF
TRBJ2-7	.	TRBV11-2	.	TGTGCCAGCAGCTTAGTGTCAGGGTTCTACGAGCAGTACTTC	CASSLVSGFYEQYF
TRBJ1-1	.	TRBV7-2	.	TGTGCCAGCAGCTTACCTAGCCCGAGGGGGTTGGGTGAAGCTTTCTTT	CASSLPSPRGLGEAFF
TRBJ1-2	TRBD1	TRBV6-1	once	TGTGCCAGCAGTGAAGCTGGGACAGTTAACTATGGCTACACCTTC	CASSEAGTVNYGYTF
TRBJ1-4	.	TRBV5-1	.	TGCGCCAGCAGACCTTCAGGGACCCAAAAACTGTTTTTT	CASRPSGTQKLFF
TRBJ1-6	.	TRBV19	.	TGTGCCAGTAGTGTGGGCAGCGCAACTAATTCACCCCTCCACTTT	CASSVGSATNSPLHF
TRBJ2-3	TRBD1	TRBV6-4	.	TGTGCCAGCAGTCGACAGGGACCCACAGATACGCAGTATTTT	CASSRQGPTDTQYF
TRBJ2-1	TRBD1	TRBV7-9	.	TGTGCCAGCAGCAGGGACAGGGGGCGGTGGGATGAGCAGTTCTTC	CASSRDRGRWDEQFF
TRBJ1-2	.	TRBV6-5	.	TGTGCCAGCAGTTCAATATCCTACTATGGCTACACCTTC	CASSSISYYGYTF
TRBJ2-7	TRBD2	TRBV18	.	TGTGCCAGCTCACCACCGGGACTAGCGGACCACGAGCAGTACTTC	CASSPPGLADHEQYF
TRBJ2-6	TRBD1	TRBV7-2	.	TGTGCCAGCAGGACACACAGGGGTCCTCCCCACTCTGGGGCCAACGTCCTGACTTTC	CASRTHRGPPHSGANVLTF
TRBJ2-6	.	TRBV25-1	.	TGTGCCAGCAGGGGGGTTAGGGGGGCCAACGTCCTGACTTTC	CASRGVRGANVLTF